This passage covers 24 T cell receptor beta chains from one sample sequenced in a study of blood T cell repertoires in COVID-19. TCRdb keeps only in-frame clones here, not all; method: immunoSEQ multiplex PCR. The sample lists around 76,000 clones, roughly 80% occurring once. Sequenced material: peripheral blood. The receptors stem from a man in his fifties or sixties with COVID-19, enrolled during active disease.

This chain joins TRBV29-1 and TRBJ2-1; 10 nucleotides line up with TRBD1. Unmatched junction bases numbered 12, after V lost 7 bases and J lost 6 bases. CDR1 and CDR2 from the germline V gene are SQVTM and ANQGSEA. This CDR3 contains 15 residues. This chain's CDR3 is CSAYRGTGATNEQFF. The CDR3 DNA follows: TGCAGCGCCTATAGAGGGACAGGGGCGACCAATGAGCAGTTCTTC.

This clone appeared many times. Germline and junction disagree at one end, which may indicate a read error. This chain links TRBV7-7 with TRBJ2-1; 9 bases map to TRBD2. The CDR3 is 15 residues long. The germline CDR1 and CDR2 sequences are SSHAT and FNYEAQ (reference sequence). DNA of the CDR3: TGTGCTAGCAGCCCCTTAGCGGGAGTGAATGGTGAGCAGTTCTTC. This translates into CASSPLAGVNGEQFF.

This chain joins TRBV19 and TRBJ2-4; TRBD2 matches at 11 bases. Trimming cost V 3 bases and J 2 bases; bases outside gene matches: 12. There are 19 residues in the CDR3. The germline gives CDR1 LNHDA, CDR2 SQIVND (reference sequence). The CDR3 coding sequence is TGTGCCAGTAGTATGGGGGGGGTACTAGCGGGAGCCCCCAAAAACATTCAGTACTTC. Amino acids: CASSMGGVLAGAPKNIQYF.

This clone was seen a handful of times. The chain recombines TRBV5-1 with TRBJ1-6; 7 nucleotides line up with TRBD1. The V segment lost 4 bases and the J segment 10 bases; nucleotides outside the gene matches: 8. Looked up from germline, CDR1 is SGHRS and CDR2 is YFSETQ. CDR3 length: 14 residues. CDR3 loop: CASSPTGSGSPLHF. The CDR3 DNA sequence: TGCGCCAGCAGCCCGACAGGGTCTGGATCACCCCTCCACTTT.

The rearrangement joins TRBV21-1 to TRBJ2-7; the table names TRBD2, a call not compared with the DNA. TRBV21-1 is assigned pseudogene status. The CDR3 has 15 residues. The CDR3 DNA sequence: TGTGCCAGCAGCAAAGGACTAGCGGGGGCCTACGAGCAGTACTTC. Its translation: CASSKGLAGAYEQYF.

The chain recombines TRBV4-2 with TRBJ2-2, with D possibly TRBD2 on 5 matching bases. V dropped 4 bases and J dropped 0 bases, with 12 bases sitting between them. CDR1 is LGHNA and CDR2 is YNFKEQ in the germline V gene. The CDR3 length is 16 residues. Here the CDR3 DNA reads TGTGCCAGCAGCCCGGCGGGCCTATCGAACACCGGGGAGCTGTTTTTT. Residues: CASSPAGLSNTGELFF.

This clone occurred once. This chain links TRBV3-1 (or the pseudogene TRBV3-2) with TRBJ2-1; D gene uncertain. Germline V lookup: CDR1 LGHDT, CDR2 YNNKEL (reference sequence). V dropped 0 bases and J dropped 10 bases, with 16 bases sitting between them. The CDR3 spans 15 residues. The CDR3 is CASSQDVKVANEQFF. The CDR3 nucleotides are TGTGCCAGCAGCCAAGATGTTAAGGTAGCAAACGAGCAGTTCTTC.

The V call is TRBV19, the J call TRBJ2-7, with D possibly being TRBD1 (6 bases). Trimming left V 3 bases short and J 5 bases short, with 11 bases between. Germline V CDR1 and CDR2: LNHDA, SQIVND (reference sequence). This CDR3 region has 13 residues. The CDR3 nucleotides are TGTGCCAGTAGTATGACCCCAGGGGACGAGCAGTACTTC. Protein product: CASSMTPGDEQYF.

The rearrangement joins TRBV2 to TRBJ1-2, with 7 bases fitting TRBD1. Germline CDR1 SNHLY, CDR2 FYNNEI. The junction had 6 bases not matched to a gene; V was cut back by 8 bases and J by 3 bases. The CDR3 totals 13 residues. Here the CDR3 reads CASGDRQYYGYTF. DNA for the CDR3: TGTGCCAGCGGGGACAGACAATACTATGGCTACACCTTC.

This sequence joins TRBV7-2 and TRBJ2-7; 9 bases agree with TRBD1. The germline V gene encodes CDR1 SGHTA and CDR2 FQGNSA. The CDR3 is made up of 15 amino acids. The V gene end was trimmed by 0 bases and the J gene end by 3 bases; junction bases not matched to a gene: 3. CDR3 coding DNA: TGTGCCAGCAGCTTAGCAGGGACAGGGAGCTACGAGCAGTACTTC. This sequence encodes CASSLAGTGSYEQYF.

This clone was detected a few times. The rearrangement uses TRBV6-5 and TRBJ2-3; 12 nucleotides agree with TRBD2. J was trimmed by 7 bases and V by 7 bases; bases with no gene match: 6. The CDR3 covers 14 residues. The germline CDR1 and CDR2 sequences are MNHEY and SVGAGI. The CDR3 sequence is CASKSGLAGNTQYF. DNA for the CDR3: TGTGCCAGCAAATCGGGACTAGCGGGTAATACGCAGTATTTT.

The chain combines TRBV30 with TRBJ1-1; D gene unclear. The V end was cut by 3 bases, the J end by 0 bases, with 8 bases between. Germline V gives CDR1 GTSNPN, CDR2 SVGIG (reference sequence). The CDR3 is 13 amino acids. As DNA, the CDR3 is TGTGCCTGGAGCCCAGGTATGAACACTGAAGCTTTCTTT. Translating gives CAWSPGMNTEAFF.

The gene calls are TRBV27 and TRBJ2-1, with D perhaps matching TRBD1 (7 bases). Trimming took off 1 base at V and 6 bases at J, with 10 bases between the two ends. The CDR3 has 14 residues. Germline V gene data show CDR1 as MNHEY and CDR2 as SMNVEV (reference sequence). CDR3 protein: CASSLYRGGNEQFF. CDR3 nucleotide sequence: TGTGCCAGCAGTTTATACAGGGGAGGCAATGAGCAGTTCTTC.

V is TRBV7-2 and J is TRBJ1-2; perhaps TRBD1 as D (5 bases). Germline lookup yields CDR1 SGHTA and CDR2 FQGNSA. With 1 base removed from V and 1 base from J, the gap between germline ends came to 13 bases. This CDR3 region has 16 residues. DNA of the CDR3: TGTGCCAGCAGCTTAGAATCCAGGGTCTATAACTATGGCTACACCTTC. Protein: CASSLESRVYNYGYTF.

Ten or more counts support this clone. J is TRBJ1-1 and V is TRBV9, with a tentative D call TRBD1 (5 bases). With 1 base removed from V and 0 bases from J, the gap between germline ends came to 10 bases. Per the germline V gene, CDR1 is SGDLS and CDR2 is YYNGEE. The CDR3 spans 15 residues. The CDR3 reads CASSVSRQLNTEAFF. DNA of the CDR3: TGTGCCAGCAGCGTATCTCGACAGCTGAACACTGAAGCTTTCTTT. Complete variable domain (other parts from reference TRBV9 and TRBJ1-1): DSGVTQTPKHLITATGQRVTLRCSPRSGDLSVYWYQQSLDQGLQFLIQYYNGEERAKGNILERFSAQQFPDLHSELNLSSLELGDSALYFCASSVSRQLNTEAFFGQGTRLTVV.

The rearrangement uses TRBV28 and TRBJ2-1; 9 bases line up with TRBD1. The CDR3 extends over 12 amino acids. Germline V lookup: CDR1 MDHEN, CDR2 SYDVKM. The V segment lost 7 bases and the J segment 7 bases; nucleotides outside the gene matches: 2. CDR3 loop: CASIDRGNEQFF. DNA for the CDR3: TGTGCCAGCATAGACAGGGGGAATGAGCAGTTCTTC.

The rearrangement joins TRBV18 to TRBJ1-1; 8 bases are a match to TRBD1. There are 15 residues in the CDR3. The V and J ends lost 3 bases and 5 bases, in that order; junction bases with no gene match: 8. Germline V gene sequence: CDR1 KGHSH, CDR2 LQKENI. The CDR3 region has the DNA TGTGCCAGCTCACCCCACAGGGGGGCTGGTACTGAAGCTTTCTTT. Translation: CASSPHRGAGTEAFF.

This clone was recorded once. The CDR3 sequence is CASRLQREPQETQYF. The DNA for the CDR3 is TGTGCCAGCCGACTACAGCGGGAGCCCCAAGAGACCCAGTACTTC. The rearrangement links TRBV6-6 to TRBJ2-5, with 8 bases matching TRBD2. J lost 1 base, V lost 8 bases, and 9 bases had no gene match. Looked up from germline, CDR1 is MNHNY and CDR2 is SVGAGI (reference sequence). The length of the CDR3 is 15 residues.

There are a few counts of this clone. The chain uses TRBV10-1 and TRBJ2-3; 10 nucleotides agree with TRBD2. Germline loops: CDR1 WNHNN, CDR2 SYGVQD (reference sequence). Trimming cost V 6 bases and J 2 bases; bases outside gene matches: 5. The CDR3 has 15 residues. CDR3 protein: CASRPSGRDTDTQYF. For the CDR3, the DNA is TGCGCCAGCAGACCTAGCGGGAGAGACACAGATACGCAGTATTTT.

V gene TRBV24-1 combines with J gene TRBJ1-2, with 8 bases aligning to TRBD1. Germline V lookup: CDR1 KGHDR, CDR2 SFDVKD. The CDR3 is 14 residues long. With V trimmed by 2 bases and J by 8 bases, 6 bases remained unmatched. The CDR3 here is CATSDSWTGSGYTF. In DNA form, the CDR3 reads TGTGCCACCAGTGATTCCTGGACAGGGAGCGGCTACACCTTC.

V and J are TRBV19 and TRBJ1-1, with D maybe TRBD1 (5 bases). The ends were cut back, 4 bases at V and 10 bases at J, with 16 bases in the middle. Germline CDR1 reads LNHDA; CDR2 reads SQIVND (reference sequence). This CDR3 contains 13 residues. The CDR3 is CASSRGDPLGAFF. CDR3 coding DNA: TGTGCCAGTAGTAGGGGGGACCCCCTAGGAGCTTTCTTT.

The chain carries TRBV4-1 and TRBJ2-2; maybe TRBD1 (5 bases). The CDR3 loop spans 17 amino acids. CDR1 and CDR2 from the germline V gene are MGHRA and YSYEKL. Trimming pared 1 base from V and 1 base from J, leaving 13 bases between. CDR3 sequence: CASSQATIGQNTGELFF. CDR3 nucleotides: TGCGCCAGCAGCCAAGCCACTATAGGACAGAACACCGGGGAGCTGTTTTTT.

The J gene is TRBJ2-3, the V gene TRBV18; 9 nucleotides match TRBD2. The CDR3 has 17 residues. V shed 6 bases, J shed 5 bases, and the junction held 15 bases outside the gene matches. Germline V gives CDR1 KGHSH, CDR2 LQKENI. The CDR3 reads CASSPRAGGSLEDTQYF. DNA for the CDR3: TGTGCCAGCTCCCCTCGAGCGGGAGGAAGCTTAGAAGATACGCAGTATTTT.

This clone was counted between two and nine times. The CDR3 DNA is TGTGCCAGCAAGACAGGTATTAGCACAGATACGCAGTATTTT. Translating gives CASKTGISTDTQYF. The genes are TRBV6-5 and TRBJ2-3; D possibly corresponds to TRBD1 (6 bases). CDR1 is MNHEY and CDR2 is SVGAGI in the germline V gene. Trimming stripped 7 bases from V and 0 bases from J, with 11 bases between. The CDR3 extends over 14 amino acids.